Below are 23 T cell receptor beta chains sequenced from a single sample in a study of T-cell memory formation after mild COVID-19. Via MiXCR, TCRdb re-called the 5' RACE reads, giving one row per CDR3 protein. The profile shows 400,000 to 500,000 distinct CDR3 sequences, 18% of them singletons. The specimen was PBMCs or a T cell subset sorted from them (not recorded which). Receptors were obtained from a man aged 18 to 35 who had mild COVID-19 (a few samples of this study predate the infection). Cell type and time point are not known.

This clonotype was observed a handful of times. The chain recombines TRBV10-3 with TRBJ2-5; D is unresolved. The V gene lost 6 bases and the J gene lost 2 bases, with 4 bases spanning the gap. Germline V CDR1 and CDR2: ENHRY, SYGVKD. This CDR3 contains 11 residues. CDR3 nucleotides: TGTGCCATCAGAGCACAAGAGACCCAGTACTTC. Translated, it gives CAIRAQETQYF.

In this sample, this clonotype turned up a few times. V and J are TRBV5-4 and TRBJ2-7, with unresolved D. Trimming took 0 bases from V and 2 from J, leaving 12 bases between them. CDR3 length equals 15 residues. Germline lookup yields CDR1 SGHNT and CDR2 YYREEE (reference sequence). This CDR3 is CASSLGPIETYEQYV. CDR3 nucleotide sequence: TGTGCCAGCAGCTTGGGCCCCATAGAGACCTACGAGCAGTACGTC.

This clonotype has only a few counts. The genes are TRBV4-2 and TRBJ2-1; the match to TRBD2 covers 8 bases. The CDR3 consists of 16 residues. Germline CDR1 and CDR2: LGHNA and YNFKEQ. Trimming at V came to 4 bases and at J to 6 bases, leaving 11 bases not matched to a gene. The CDR3 DNA follows: TGTGCCAGCAGCCCTCGGGTTAGCGGGGCGCGCAATGAGCAGTTCTTC. Translated: CASSPRVSGARNEQFF.

The V and J genes are TRBV10-3 and TRBJ2-7; 10 bases align to TRBD1. Germline V lookup: CDR1 ENHRY, CDR2 SYGVKD. The CDR3 covers 13 residues. This CDR3 is CDASRDRGYEQYF. The CDR3 DNA reads as TGTGACGCTAGCCGGGACAGGGGCTACGAGCAGTACTTC.

The V gene is TRBV6-2 or TRBV6-3, the J gene TRBJ2-3; no firm D call. This CDR3 is 18 amino acids long. The germline V gene has CDR1 MNHEY and CDR2 SVGEGT. V dropped 8 bases and J dropped 0 bases, with 24 bases sitting between them. The CDR3 protein is CASESNPDGFSSTDTQYF. The CDR3 nucleotides are TGTGCCAGCGAAAGCAATCCCGACGGTTTCTCTAGCACAGATACGCAGTATTTT.

This chain joins TRBV12-3 or TRBV12-4 and TRBJ1-6; 7 bases match TRBD1. V lost 6 bases to trimming and J lost 12 bases; unmatched junction nucleotides: 11. The CDR3 runs to 14 residues. The CDR3 nucleotides read TGTGCCAGCAGACAACGGACAGGCCCGGGACCCCTCCACTTT. Encoded protein: CASRQRTGPGPLHF.

J is TRBJ2-1 and V is TRBV5-1, with D possibly TRBD1 on 5 matching bases. CDR1 and CDR2 (germline): SGHRS, YFSETQ. V was clipped by 1 base and J by 9 bases, with 20 bases between them. CDR3 length equals 16 residues. CDR3 nucleotides: TGCGCCAGCAGCTTGAGGGGCCAAGGGATAATAGGTGAGCAGTTCTTC. It translates to CASSLRGQGIIGEQFF.

This clonotype was counted a few times. The chain employs TRBV7-2 and TRBJ2-5, with a possible D match to TRBD2 (5 bases). Germline loops: CDR1 SGHTA, CDR2 FQGNSA. CDR3 length: 14 residues. The V end was cut by 0 bases, the J end by 5 bases, with 10 bases between. CDR3 in DNA: TGTGCCAGCAGCTTAGCACCGGGATCGGAGACCCAGTACTTC. Protein: CASSLAPGSETQYF.

V and J are TRBV5-1 and TRBJ2-6; possible D gene TRBD1, 6 bases. V was pared by 3 bases and J by 0 bases, with 10 bases between. This CDR3 has 16 amino acids. Germline CDR1 is SGHRS and CDR2 is YFSETQ. The CDR3 DNA is TGCGCCAGCAGCTCACAGGGACCCTCTGGGGCCAACGTCCTGACTTTC. Encoded protein: CASSSQGPSGANVLTF.

As concerns this clonotype: This could be a read error, since a much larger clone is one nucleotide away. The J gene is TRBJ2-4, the V gene TRBV7-6; TRBD2 agrees at 14 bases. Germline V gene lookup returns CDR1 SGHVS and CDR2 FNYEAQ. The CDR3 has 13 residues. CDR3 protein: CAGSGLAGGIQYF. The CDR3 bases are TGTGCCGGCAGCGGACTAGCGGGGGGTATTCAGTACTTC.

This chain connects TRBV20-1 to TRBJ1-1; D is possibly TRBD1 (5 bases). The CDR3 runs to 14 residues. Germline values: CDR1 DFQATT, CDR2 SNEGSKA (reference sequence). V lost 5 bases and J lost 5, with 18 bases in between. The CDR3 region is CSAFDRARGTEAFF. The CDR3 DNA is TGCAGTGCTTTTGACCGAGCCCGGGGGACTGAAGCTTTCTTT.

This clonotype has more than one count but fewer than ten. This sequence joins TRBV4-1 and TRBJ1-1; perhaps TRBD1 as D (6 bases). The germline CDR1 and CDR2 sequences are MGHRA and YSYEKL. This CDR3 region has 15 residues. Trimming cost V 1 base and J 5 bases, with 14 bases left between them. The CDR3 loop is CASSQVPTGSTEAFF. The CDR3 DNA reads as TGCGCCAGCAGCCAAGTACCCACAGGGAGTACTGAAGCTTTCTTT.

This clonotype was detected many times. Here the CDR3 reads CASTMVLNTEAFF. The CDR3 DNA reads as TGTGCCAGCACTATGGTCCTGAACACTGAAGCTTTCTTT. The genes are TRBV2 and TRBJ1-1; D gene unclear. Per germline, CDR1 SNHLY and CDR2 FYNNEI. The V and J ends lost 7 bases and 0 bases respectively, with 9 bases between them. CDR3 size: 13 residues.

This clonotype has a handful of counts. The junction and the germline gene differ at one end; a read error may be behind it. V usage is TRBV14 and J usage is TRBJ2-1; unclear D gene. The CDR3 is 15 residues long. Germline V gene lookup returns CDR1 SGHDN and CDR2 FVKESK. CDR3 region: CASSLEMVPYNEQFF. CDR3 nucleotides: TGTGCTAGCAGCCTCGAGATGGTTCCCTACAATGAGCAGTTCTTC.

V and J are TRBV2 and TRBJ1-2; D remains unclear. From germline, CDR1 is SNHLY and CDR2 FYNNEI. This CDR3 contains 12 residues. Trimming took 1 base from V and 10 from J, leaving 10 bases between them. CDR3 bases: TGTGCCAGCAGTGAAGGGGCGGTTTACTACACCTTC. Its translation: CASSEGAVYYTF.

The chain couples TRBV6-5 to TRBJ2-7; 8 bases are shared with TRBD1. After removal of 4 bases from V and 2 bases from J, the junction contained 13 bases not matched to a gene. The CDR3 runs to 17 residues. From germline, CDR1 is MNHEY and CDR2 SVGAGI. The CDR3 coding sequence is TGTGCCAGCAGTTCCCCGGCCAGGGGGCGCGTTCCCTACGAGCAGTACTTC. Residues: CASSSPARGRVPYEQYF.

The chain combines TRBV7-2 with TRBJ1-1; the D is unclear. Germline CDR1 reads SGHTA; CDR2 reads FQGNSA. The CDR3 consists of 14 residues. Trimming took off 6 bases at V and 3 bases at J, with 14 bases between the two ends. CDR3 residues: CASSFEVAYTEAFF. CDR3 nucleotides: TGTGCCAGCAGTTTCGAGGTGGCTTACACTGAAGCTTTCTTT.

This clonotype was observed a few times. The chain uses TRBV11-2 and TRBJ1-1, with D possibly TRBD1 on 5 matching bases. Germline V CDR1 and CDR2: SGHAT, FQNNGV. The CDR3 has 15 amino acids. V was shortened by 3 bases and J by 0 bases, with 11 bases between the two germline ends. The CDR3 loop is CASSLPGRVNTEAFF. Here the CDR3 DNA reads TGTGCCAGCAGCTTGCCGGGACGGGTGAACACTGAAGCTTTCTTT.

This clonotype was observed a few times. The V gene is TRBV20-1, the J gene TRBJ2-1, with D unresolved. The CDR3 spans 13 residues. Germline CDR1 reads DFQATT; CDR2 reads SNEGSKA (reference sequence). V lost 5 bases to trimming and J lost 6 bases, with 14 bases between them. CDR3: CSARQHSGNEQFF. DNA of the CDR3: TGCAGTGCTCGACAACACTCCGGCAATGAGCAGTTCTTC.

This clonotype was seen a handful of times. The chain combines TRBV7-2 with TRBJ1-1; the D gene is possibly TRBD1 (5 bases). This CDR3 comprises 13 residues. Looked up from germline, CDR1 is SGHTA and CDR2 is FQGNSA. The V and J ends lost 4 bases and 4 bases respectively, with 10 bases between them. The CDR3, as DNA: TGTGCCAGCAGCTCCGACAGTCGCACTGAAGCTTTCTTT. Residues: CASSSDSRTEAFF.

This clonotype was seen a handful of times. The V gene is TRBV3-1, the J gene TRBJ2-5, with D unclear. The length of the CDR3 is 15 residues. Germline V CDR1 and CDR2: LGHDT, YNNKEL (reference sequence). Trimming took 1 base from V and 2 from J, leaving 11 bases between them. The CDR3 DNA reads as TGTGCCAGCAGCCAAGGGGTAGCCCGTCAAGAGACCCAGTACTTC. Residues: CASSQGVARQETQYF.

The rearrangement links TRBV12-3 or TRBV12-4 to TRBJ2-1; 8 bases line up with TRBD1. The CDR3 consists of 12 residues. With 2 bases clipped from V and 15 bases from J, the junction kept 6 bases outside the gene matches. The DNA for the CDR3 is TGTGCCAGCAGTTTAAATCGACAGGGGACGTTCTTC. Translating gives CASSLNRQGTFF.

This sequence joins TRBV7-9 and TRBJ2-2; 7 positions agree with TRBD1. The CDR3 extends over 17 amino acids. Trimming removed 5 bases from V and 0 bases from J; junction bases left unmatched: 9. Germline lookup yields CDR1 SEHNR and CDR2 FQNEAQ (reference sequence). This CDR3 is CASSLRRTGANTGELFF. CDR3 bases: TGTGCCAGCAGCCTCAGGCGGACAGGAGCGAACACCGGGGAGCTGTTTTTT.